One sample yielded the 26 T cell receptor beta chains listed below, sequenced in a study of response to subunit inactivated influenza vaccine. TCRdb reanalysed the RT-PCR reads using MiXCR and keeps one entry per CDR3 protein. The sample lists roughly 500,000 distinct CDR3 sequences; 15% to 20% were seen once. This specimen consisted of CD4+ T cells sorted from PBMCs, obtained approximately 25 months after vaccination. Source of these receptors: a man aged 50-75 years who received an inactivated influenza vaccine.

This clonotype was seen repeatedly, ten times or more. The rearrangement joins TRBV3-1 to TRBJ2-2; 9 nucleotides agree with TRBD2. Trimming cost V 4 bases and J 6 bases; bases outside gene matches: 9. CDR3 length: 16 amino acids. Germline CDR1 is LGHDT and CDR2 is YNNKEL (reference sequence). The CDR3 reads CASSPLGRGGPGELFF. The DNA of the CDR3 is TGTGCCAGCAGCCCCCTGGGGCGGGGGGGCCCCGGGGAGCTGTTTTTT.

The V gene is TRBV3-1, the J gene TRBJ2-1, with 10 bases fitting TRBD2. Losses at the gene ends were 0 bases for V and 10 bases for J; bases not matched to a gene: 9. Per the germline V gene, CDR1 is LGHDT and CDR2 is YNNKEL (reference sequence). CDR3 length: 16 residues. The CDR3 region has the DNA TGTGCCAGCAGCCAAGATCAAGCGGGAGGGAATAGGGAGCAGTTCTTC. It encodes CASSQDQAGGNREQFF.

This rearrangement joins TRBV5-6 to TRBJ2-2, with TRBD1 matching 10 bases. V was clipped by 4 bases and J by 5 bases; unmatched bases: 5. The CDR3 has 15 amino acids. Looked up from germline, CDR1 is SGHDT and CDR2 is YYEEEE. The CDR3 spells CASSRDRGRTGELFF. The CDR3 DNA follows: TGTGCCAGCAGCCGGGACAGGGGTCGGACCGGGGAGCTGTTTTTT.

The chain recombines TRBV2 with TRBJ2-2; either TRBD1 or TRBD2 may supply D (5 bases each). This CDR3 spans 16 amino acids. From germline, CDR1 is SNHLY and CDR2 FYNNEI. V lost 7 bases and J 4 bases, leaving 19 bases between the germline ends. CDR3 in amino acids: CASTLRGVQGTGELFF. The CDR3, as DNA: TGTGCCAGCACCTTACGGGGTGTTCAGGGCACCGGGGAGCTGTTTTTT.

This chain connects TRBV29-1 to TRBJ2-7; TRBD1 agrees at 10 bases. Germline V gene data show CDR1 as SQVTM and CDR2 as ANQGSEA. Trimming removed 6 bases from V and 6 bases from J; junction bases left unmatched: 8. The length of the CDR3 is 13 residues. Here the CDR3 reads CSVAGQGFSEQYF. The DNA for the CDR3 is TGCAGCGTGGCGGGACAGGGGTTTTCCGAGCAGTACTTC.

About this clonotype itself: One end of the junction varies from germline; a read error may be responsible. The J gene is TRBJ2-2, the V gene TRBV9; D gene ambiguous. Germline V CDR1 and CDR2: SGDLS, YYNGEE. The CDR3 is made up of 14 amino acids. The CDR3 loop is CAGSVATNTGELFF. The CDR3 nucleotides read TGTGCCGGCAGCGTAGCTACGAACACCGGGGAGCTGTTTTTT.

The genes are TRBV5-6 and TRBJ2-7, with D unclear. The CDR3 extends over 12 amino acids. Germline CDR1 SGHDT, CDR2 YYEEEE. V dropped 2 bases and J dropped 6 bases, with 9 bases sitting between them. The CDR3 here is CASSLLPGEQYF. The DNA for the CDR3 is TGTGCCAGCAGCTTACTTCCCGGCGAGCAGTACTTC.

V usage is TRBV11-2 and J usage is TRBJ1-1; D ambiguous. Per the germline V gene, CDR1 is SGHAT and CDR2 is FQNNGV. Between the trimmed V and J ends, which lost 0 bases and 7 bases, there was a span of 6 bases. This CDR3 comprises 12 residues. The CDR3, as DNA: TGTGCCAGCAGCTTAGATCGGAGTGAAGCTTTCTTT. Protein product: CASSLDRSEAFF.

This clonotype was seen a few times. The V and J genes are TRBV5-1 and TRBJ1-2, with D possibly TRBD1 on 6 matching bases. The germline CDR1 and CDR2 sequences are SGHRS and YFSETQ. The CDR3 runs to 14 residues. Deletions cut 9 bases from V and 3 bases from J, with 18 bases between. The CDR3 spells CATRRTGNDYGYTF. The CDR3 DNA reads TGCGCCACCCGAAGAACAGGGAATGACTATGGCTACACCTTC.

This clonotype has a count of ten or more. V gene TRBV6-2 or TRBV6-3 combines with J gene TRBJ2-7; 8 bases map to TRBD1. The V gene's germline CDR1 is MNHEY and CDR2 SVGEGT. The length of the CDR3 is 14 residues. The junction had 5 bases not matched to a gene; V was cut back by 4 bases and J by 3 bases. This chain's CDR3 is CASSLDRVGYEQYF. In DNA form, the CDR3 reads TGTGCCAGCAGTTTGGACAGGGTAGGCTACGAGCAGTACTTC.

This clonotype was detected a few times. This chain uses TRBV4-2 with TRBJ1-6, with D perhaps TRBD1 (5 bases). This CDR3 comprises 15 residues. V shed 0 bases and J shed 3 bases, with 6 bases lying between them. In germline, CDR1 is LGHNA, CDR2 YNFKEQ. The CDR3 sequence: CASSQDGGYNSPLHF. The CDR3 nucleotides read TGTGCCAGCAGCCAAGATGGGGGCTATAATTCACCCCTCCACTTT.

This clonotype turned up a few times. This chain uses TRBV28 with TRBJ2-3; 7 positions match TRBD2. The CDR3 runs 15 residues. J was trimmed by 1 base and V by 9 bases; bases with no gene match: 10. Germline V gene sequence: CDR1 MDHEN, CDR2 SYDVKM. CDR3 coding DNA: TGTGCCAGTGAGTGGGATCGGGGGGGCACAGATACGCAGTATTTT. This encodes CASEWDRGGTDTQYF.

This clonotype came up many times. The genes are TRBV20-1 and TRBJ1-6; no clear D. Germline values: CDR1 DFQATT, CDR2 SNEGSKA (reference sequence). The V and J ends lost 6 bases and 0 bases respectively, with 15 bases between them. The CDR3 spans 16 residues. The CDR3 DNA sequence: TGCAGTGCCACGGGTAGAGTGGGCTCCTATAATTCACCCCTCCACTTT. Its translation: CSATGRVGSYNSPLHF.

V is TRBV11-3 and J is TRBJ2-1; D might be TRBD1 (5 bases). The V end was cut by 0 bases, the J end by 9 bases, with 9 bases between. Germline CDR1 is SGHNT and CDR2 is YENEEA. This CDR3 is built from 13 residues. CDR3 loop: CASSLDRGGEQFF. The CDR3, as DNA: TGTGCCAGCAGCTTAGATAGGGGTGGTGAGCAGTTCTTC.

This chain uses TRBV11-2 with TRBJ2-2; either TRBD1 or TRBD2 may fit D (5 bases each). This CDR3 has 16 residues. The ends were cut back, 1 base at V and 2 bases at J, with 11 bases in the middle. Germline V gene lookup returns CDR1 SGHAT and CDR2 FQNNGV. CDR3 loop: CASSLGGARNTGELFF. The CDR3 DNA is TGTGCCAGCAGCTTAGGAGGGGCGCGTAACACCGGGGAGCTGTTTTTT.

The chain links TRBV7-8 to TRBJ2-1, with 7 bases matching TRBD2. The V and J ends lost 1 base and 4 bases, in that order; junction bases with no gene match: 4. The germline V gene encodes CDR1 SGHVS and CDR2 FQNEAQ. The CDR3 has 15 residues. The chain's CDR3 is CASSLEGLSYNEQFF. CDR3 nucleotide sequence: TGTGCCAGCAGCTTAGAGGGACTATCGTACAATGAGCAGTTCTTC.

The chain couples TRBV11-2 to TRBJ2-7, with TRBD2 matching 11 bases. The length of the CDR3 is 16 residues. The germline CDR1 and CDR2 sequences are SGHAT and FQNNGV. Trimming took 6 bases from V and 0 from J; bases not matched to a gene: 7. As DNA, the CDR3 is TGTGCCAGCAGGGCTCTAGCGGGGGGACTCTCCTACGAGCAGTACTTC. Residues: CASRALAGGLSYEQYF.

This sequence joins TRBV20-1 and TRBJ2-1, with unresolved D. Trimming pared 5 bases from V and 5 bases from J, leaving 16 bases between. From germline, CDR1 is DFQATT and CDR2 SNEGSKA (reference sequence). This CDR3 spans 14 amino acids. The CDR3 here is CSALTGSRNNEQFF. The DNA of the CDR3 is TGCAGTGCTTTGACTGGCTCAAGAAACAATGAGCAGTTCTTC.

This clonotype was seen a handful of times. V usage is TRBV4-2 and J usage is TRBJ2-3; 10 bases agree with TRBD1. The germline V gene has CDR1 LGHNA and CDR2 YNFKEQ. The ends lost 3 bases at V and 8 bases at J; junction bases unmatched: 11. The CDR3 is 16 residues long. CDR3 sequence (DNA): TGTGCCAGCAGCCAGAGGAAGGACAGGGGGATGGGTACGCAGTATTTT. Encoded protein: CASSQRKDRGMGTQYF.

This clonotype turned up a few times. V and J are TRBV5-1 and TRBJ2-1, with D maybe TRBD2 (5 bases). This CDR3 contains 12 residues. Trimming left V 4 bases short and J 9 bases short, with 11 bases between. Germline lookup yields CDR1 SGHRS and CDR2 YFSETQ. DNA of the CDR3: TGCGCCAGCAGCGCCTCCAGCGGTGAGCAGTTCTTC. As protein: CASSASSGEQFF.

This chain joins TRBV14 and TRBJ2-7, with TRBD1 as a possible D gene (5 bases). CDR1 is SGHDN and CDR2 is FVKESK in the germline V gene. Between the trimmed V and J ends, which lost 3 bases and 3 bases, there was a span of 18 bases. CDR3 length: 16 residues. The CDR3 loop reads CASSQGRRGSDYEQYF. Written as DNA, the CDR3 is TGTGCCAGCAGCCAGGGGCGTAGGGGATCTGACTACGAGCAGTACTTC.

Of note for this clonotype: This sequence may be a read error, since a much larger clone differs from it by one base. The chain joins TRBV10-3 to TRBJ1-1, with D perhaps matching TRBD1 (5 bases). Germline-derived CDR1 and CDR2 are ENHRY and SYGVKD. The CDR3 consists of 17 residues. Here the CDR3 reads CAISEFQRGLGNTGAFF. CDR3 DNA: TGTGCCATCAGTGAATTTCAAAGGGGTCTCGGGAACACTGGAGCTTTCTTT.

This chain uses TRBV20-1 with TRBJ2-5, with D perhaps assigned TRBD1 or TRBD2 (5 bases each). The V and J ends lost 3 bases and 5 bases respectively, with 10 bases between them. Germline CDR1 DFQATT, CDR2 SNEGSKA (reference sequence). The CDR3 extends over 12 amino acids. Here the CDR3 DNA reads TGCAGTGCTAGTGAGGGGTGGGAGACCCAGTACTTC. This encodes CSASEGWETQYF.

J is TRBJ2-2 and V is TRBV6-2 or TRBV6-3; no reliable D call. CDR3 length equals 14 residues. V lost 2 bases to trimming and J lost 4 bases, with 8 bases between them. Germline lookup yields CDR1 MNHEY and CDR2 SVGEGT. CDR3 in amino acids: CASSYLQSTGELFF. The CDR3 DNA reads as TGTGCCAGCAGTTACCTACAGAGCACCGGGGAGCTGTTTTTT.

V gene TRBV5-5 combines with J gene TRBJ1-5, with D uncertain. Trimming took 0 bases from V and 2 from J, leaving 15 bases between them. CDR1 is SGHKS and CDR2 is YYEKEE in the germline V gene (reference sequence). The CDR3 extends over 17 amino acids. The DNA of the CDR3 is TGTGCCAGCAGCTTGGTTGCGGGAGGCGGCGGCAATCAGCCCCAGCATTTT. Amino acids: CASSLVAGGGGNQPQHF.

CDR3 in amino acids: CASSNTYNEQFF. Written as DNA, the CDR3 is TGTGCCAGCAGCAATACCTACAATGAGCAGTTCTTC. The V and J genes are TRBV14 and TRBJ2-1, with D unclear. The ends were cut back, 5 bases at V and 2 bases at J, with 4 bases in the middle. CDR3 length: 12 amino acids. The germline V gene has CDR1 SGHDN and CDR2 FVKESK.